Reported below is one T cell receptor (beta chain). Its antigen is as yet unknown. Sequencing used immunoSEQ multiplex PCR; TCRdb keeps in-frame clones, though not all of them. This table has roughly 19,000 clones, around nine tenths appearing once. The germline gives CDR1 WNHNN, CDR2 SYGVQD (reference sequence). After removal of 4 bases from V and 0 bases from J, the junction contained 1 base not matched to a gene. The CDR3 is made up of 14 amino acids. This sample was taken from a study of OX40 agonist ivuxolimab in advanced cancers. The overall study: Males comprised around 78% of the group, whose mean age was 60 years (range about 20 to 85). Anti-PD-1, anti-PD-L1 or anti-CTLA-4 therapy given earlier was allowed, and roughly 40% had some. Study results and limitations: Circulating CD4+ and CD8+ T cells showed clonal expansion by week 6 at 0.1 to 3.0 mg/kg. Certain nonresponders additionally had low normalized T-cell clonal expansion.

The TCR sequence derives from an adult with an advanced solid tumor such as melanoma, head and neck, liver or kidney cancer. The source was CD4+ or CD8+ T cells sorted from blood, collected in a trial of the OX40 agonist ivuxolimab. The chain couples TRBV10-1 to TRBJ2-5; 8 positions agree with TRBD1. CDR3 sequence: CASSGTGYQETQYF. The CDR3 coding sequence is TGCGCCAGCAGTGGGACAGGGTACCAAGAGACCCAGTACTTC.